The present T cell receptor (beta chain) was sequenced within a study of T cell changes during pregnancy in multiple sclerosis. Profiled with immunoSEQ multiplex PCR; TCRdb holds only in-frame clones, not every one. The data contain about 64,000 clones, 95% to 97% of them seen just once; the ten biggest clones take up 2% to 2.5%. In germline, CDR1 is MNHEY, CDR2 SMNVEV (reference sequence). The CDR3 is 13 amino acids. V lost 1 base and J lost 8, with 11 bases in between. This TCR came from a female donor with multiple sclerosis, enrolled in a pregnancy study. The J gene is TRBJ1-1, the V gene TRBV27; D gene unclear. The sample was CD8+ T cells from peripheral blood mononuclear cells, taken after pregnancy. The CDR3 DNA reads TGTGCCAGCAGTTTATTAGGCGGCGCAGAAGCTTTCTTT. Its protein product is CASSLLGGAEAFF.